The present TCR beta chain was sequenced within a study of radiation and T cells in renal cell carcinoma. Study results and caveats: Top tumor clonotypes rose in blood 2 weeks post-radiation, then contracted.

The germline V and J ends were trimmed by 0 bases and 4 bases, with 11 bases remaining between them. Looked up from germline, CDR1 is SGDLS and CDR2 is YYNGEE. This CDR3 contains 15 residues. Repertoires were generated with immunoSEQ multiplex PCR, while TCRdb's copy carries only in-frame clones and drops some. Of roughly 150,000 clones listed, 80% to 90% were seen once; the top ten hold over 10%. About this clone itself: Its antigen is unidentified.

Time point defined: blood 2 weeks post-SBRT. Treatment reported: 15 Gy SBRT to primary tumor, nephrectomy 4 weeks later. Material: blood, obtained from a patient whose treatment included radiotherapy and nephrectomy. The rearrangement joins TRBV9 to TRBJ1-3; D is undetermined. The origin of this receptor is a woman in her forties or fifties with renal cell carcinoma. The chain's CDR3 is CASSVDRGLGNTIYF. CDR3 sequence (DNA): TGTGCCAGCAGCGTAGATCGGGGTCTCGGAAACACCATATATTTT.